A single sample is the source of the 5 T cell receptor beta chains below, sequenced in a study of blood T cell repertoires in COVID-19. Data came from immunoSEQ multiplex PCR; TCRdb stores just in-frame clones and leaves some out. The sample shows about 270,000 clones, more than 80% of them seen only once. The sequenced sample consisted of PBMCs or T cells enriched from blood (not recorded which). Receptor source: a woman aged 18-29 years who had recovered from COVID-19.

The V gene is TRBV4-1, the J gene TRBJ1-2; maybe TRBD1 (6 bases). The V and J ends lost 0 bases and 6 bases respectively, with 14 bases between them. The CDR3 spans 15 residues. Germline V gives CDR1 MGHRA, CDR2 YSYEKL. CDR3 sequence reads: CASSQDEGGRDGYTF. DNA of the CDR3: TGCGCCAGCAGCCAAGATGAAGGGGGTAGGGATGGCTACACCTTC.

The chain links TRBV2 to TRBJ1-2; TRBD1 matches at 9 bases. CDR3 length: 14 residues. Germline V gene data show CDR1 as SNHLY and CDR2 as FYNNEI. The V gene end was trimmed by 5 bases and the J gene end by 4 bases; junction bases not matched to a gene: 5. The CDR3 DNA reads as TGTGCCAGCAGTTCTACAGGGGGCGGCTATGGCTACACCTTC. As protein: CASSSTGGGYGYTF.

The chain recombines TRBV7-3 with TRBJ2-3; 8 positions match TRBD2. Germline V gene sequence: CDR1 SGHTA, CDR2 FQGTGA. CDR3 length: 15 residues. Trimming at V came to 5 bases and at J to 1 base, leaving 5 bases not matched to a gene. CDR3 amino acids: CASSKYSGGTDTQYF. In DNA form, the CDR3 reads TGTGCCAGCAGCAAATATAGCGGGGGCACAGATACGCAGTATTTT.

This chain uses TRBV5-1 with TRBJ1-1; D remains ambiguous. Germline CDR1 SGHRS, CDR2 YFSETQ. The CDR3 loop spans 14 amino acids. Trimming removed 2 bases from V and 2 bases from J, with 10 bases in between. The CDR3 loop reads CASSFGQINTEAFF. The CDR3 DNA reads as TGCGCCAGCAGCTTTGGCCAGATAAACACTGAAGCTTTCTTT.

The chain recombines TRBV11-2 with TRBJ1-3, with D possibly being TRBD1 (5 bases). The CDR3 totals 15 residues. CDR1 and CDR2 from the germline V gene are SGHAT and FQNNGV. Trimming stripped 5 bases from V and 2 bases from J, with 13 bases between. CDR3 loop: CASSADQGTGNTIYF. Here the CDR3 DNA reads TGTGCCAGCAGCGCAGATCAGGGAACTGGAAACACCATATATTTT.